This paragraph reports one T cell receptor beta chain. What antigen it recognizes has not been identified. There are no base qualities to consult, and no much larger clone falls within one base. CDR1 and CDR2, per the germline V gene, are SGHVS and FNYEAQ. CDR3 length: 15 amino acids, cysteine to phenylalanine. Only the CDR3 part of the read is kept: 45 bases, read in frame from the first base. Ends trimmed: V by 1 base, J by 6 bases; bases unmatched to a gene: 5. This entry is derived from a study of T cell responses to AZD1222 COVID-19 vaccine (dated by TCRdb to about 2021). At the level of the whole study: AZD1222 recipients given second doses at about 4 weeks or at about 12 weeks were pooled, since spike-specific TCR depth and breadth were not found to differ between the two schedules. Enrollment into the trials was organized by age into subgroups of 18-55, 56-69 and 70-plus years, and those subgroups contained roughly 140, 27 and 60 TCR-sequenced participants, respectively. A total of 233 trial participants underwent TCR sequencing, of whom roughly 210 had received two doses of AZD1222 and about 26 had received two doses of the MenACWY control vaccine. The investigation overall reported the following: Participants were mostly white British, with more females than males. The authors suggested clonal diversity may have been underestimated. In the small 56-69-year group, the increase in depth fell short of significance, most likely because of low power. A significant rise in spike-specific TCR breadth and depth was observed after two AZD1222 doses relative to day 0 and relative to MenACWY recipients. Nearly half of unique spike-specific TCRs reportedly recognized epitopes outside regions mutated in the B.1.351 and B.1.1.7 variants. Conclusions about previously exposed vaccinees are limited, since just five to seven AZD1222 recipients were seropositive for SARS-CoV-2 at baseline. The vaccine-associated CD4 TCRs covered the entire spike protein, and the dominant responses fell in regions 160-218 and 743-854. No day 14 peak-response samples were available, so repertoires were characterized only after the peak T cell response.

The sample's time point label, decoded: baseline before first vaccination. Vaccinee samples came from UK trials COV001 and COV002, including a single-blind randomized controlled phase 2/3 trial of AZD1222 (ChAdOx1 nCoV-19) in healthy adults. Trial participant PBMC samples were collected at day 0 and day 28 after the second dose for TCRbeta chain sequencing. The CDR3 regions of human TCRbeta chains were analyzed by immunosequencing. In the source study's methods: Repertoire TCRs were checked for matches against a reference library of SARS-CoV-2-specific TCRs that had been generated using the MIRA antigen-specificity platform. Breadth meant the fraction of unique TCRs that were SARS-CoV-2-associated, whereas depth meant the fraction of total T cells that were SARS-CoV-2-associated. Using the MIRA data, each spike-specific TCR was mapped to the spike region that the TCR reacts to and placed in a CD4 or CD8 class. Log10-transformed breadth and depth values were compared by one-way ANOVA with Sidak's multiple comparisons tests. Here the immuneACCESS table is served through TCRdb, limited to in-frame sequences with V and J called. Missing clones are a known gap in these copies; in checked studies unresolved V genes cover under half, and the rest lacks a known reason. The D gene and trimming were derived from the DNA, and the V and J assignments and clone size from that table. The table for this sample lists about 190,000 clones; approximately 94% of them were counted only once. The ten most abundant clones make up about 9.2% of the sample.

The sample was peripheral blood, taken on day 0 of AZD1222 vaccination. The receptor chain draws on TRBV7-6 and TRBJ2-7; 11 nucleotides in the junction match TRBD2. This receptor was taken from an adult in good health. At the DNA level, the sequence is TGTGCCAGCAGCTTAGATAGTGGACTAGCGGGCGAGCAGTACTTC. It is translated as CASSLDSGLAGEQYF. The CDR3 plus the reference TRBV7-6 and TRBJ2-7 genes for the other parts give the full variable domain: GAGVSQSPRYKVTKRGQDVALRCDPISGHVSLYWYRQALGQGPEFLTYFNYEAQQDKSGLPNDRFSAERPEGSISTLTIQRTEQRDSAMYRCASSLDSGLAGEQYFGPGTRLTVT.